These T cell receptor beta chains were read from a single sample in a study of STAT5B mutations in CD4+ large granular lymphocyte leukemia. Assay used: immunoSEQ multiplex PCR; TCRdb lists only in-frame clones, some missing. The sample consists of roughly 30,000 clones, about 89% of them appearing once. Sequencing was performed on CD4+ T cells from blood buffy coats. The receptors originated from a human donor in good health. Each CDR3 is given with its conserved first and last residue. The D gene is left open where the match is weak. Part of the rows lack a size; the others show once, few, many or a class for expanded clones.

D	J	size	V	DNA	CDR3
.	TRBJ2-5	.	TRBV19	TGTGCCAGTAGTCCGTCGGACAGCTCCCAGACCCAGTACTTC	CASSPSDSSQTQYF
.	TRBJ2-2	.	TRBV19	TGTGCCAGTAGTATCCGGACCCGGACCGGGGAGCTGTTTTTT	CASSIRTRTGELFF
.	TRBJ2-1	.	TRBV4-2	TGTGCCAGCAGCCCTTCGGTGATGGAGAGAAATGAGCAGTTCTTC	CASSPSVMERNEQFF
TRBD1	TRBJ2-5	.	TRBV11-2	TGTGCCAGCAGCTTATCGGTGTATAGGGGGCATGAGGAGACCCAGTACTTC	CASSLSVYRGHEETQYF
TRBD1	TRBJ1-4	.	TRBV2	TGTGCCAGCAGGACTGGGACAGCTAATGAAAAACTGTTTTTT	CASRTGTANEKLFF
.	TRBJ1-4	.	TRBV10-1	TGCGCCCTCCGGCCCGAACCTGGGGGGTTGAATGAAAAACTGTTTTTT	CALRPEPGGLNEKLFF
.	TRBJ1-3	.	TRBV7-9	TGTGCCAGCAGCTACCCGGGGGGCGGAAACACCATATATTTT	CASSYPGGGNTIYF
.	TRBJ2-7	.	TRBV27	TGTGCCAGCAGTTTTCGCCCTGGGGACGAGCAGTACTTC	CASSFRPGDEQYF
TRBD1	TRBJ2-7	.	TRBV5-1	TGCGCCAGCAGCTTGCGTGGGCAGGGGGTCACCTACGAGCAGTACTTC	CASSLRGQGVTYEQYF
.	TRBJ1-2	.	TRBV28	TGTGCCAGCAGTTTCTCGATAGGAGTTGGCTACACCTTC	CASSFSIGVGYTF
.	TRBJ2-3	once	TRBV9	TGTGCCAGCAGCCTGGAGGGGGTTAGCACAGATACGCAGTATTTT	CASSLEGVSTDTQYF
.	TRBJ1-2	.	TRBV5-1	TGCGCCAGCAGCTTGGCAGGCGAAGCCCAGGGAGGCTACACCTTC	CASSLAGEAQGGYTF
TRBD1	TRBJ2-5	.	TRBV28	TGTGCCAGCAGTTTCCCGGAAACCGGGACAGCACAAGAGACCCAGTACTTC	CASSFPETGTAQETQYF
TRBD1	TRBJ2-2	.	TRBV11-2	TGTGCCAGCATGCGGCAGGGGGTTACCGGGGAGCTGTTTTTT	CASMRQGVTGELFF
.	TRBJ2-3	.	TRBV10-3	TGTGCCATCAGTGCGACAGATACGCAGTATTTT	CAISATDTQYF
TRBD1	TRBJ2-7	.	TRBV10-1	TGCGCCAGCAATCCGGGACAGCCGGACGAGCAGTACTTC	CASNPGQPDEQYF
TRBD2	TRBJ2-1	.	TRBV7-7	TGTGCCAGCAGCTTCGGACTAGCGGACTTGGATGAGCAGTTCTTC	CASSFGLADLDEQFF
.	TRBJ1-1	.	TRBV10-3	TGTGCCATCAAGGTGACAGCCGAAAACACTGAAGCTTTCTTT	CAIKVTAENTEAFF
.	TRBJ1-2	once	TRBV6-1	TGTGCCAGCAGGGCCCTAAACTATGGCTACACCTTC	CASRALNYGYTF
.	TRBJ2-2	.	TRBV11-2	TGTGCCAGCAGCCCCCGGACTGGCACCGGGGAGCTGTTTTTT	CASSPRTGTGELFF
TRBD2	TRBJ2-7	.	TRBV15	TGTGCCACCAGCAGAGGCGGGGGACCCTACGAGCAGTACTTC	CATSRGGGPYEQYF
TRBD2	TRBJ2-7	.	TRBV5-4	TGTGCCAGCAGCCCCCTAGGGACTAGCGGGAGCGAGCAGTACTTC	CASSPLGTSGSEQYF
.	TRBJ1-2	.	TRBV28	TGTGCCAGCGGAAATCTTAACTATGGCTACACCTTC	CASGNLNYGYTF
.	TRBJ2-7	.	TRBV27	TGTGCCAGCAGGGGGACTGCTAGCTCCTACGAGCAGTACTTC	CASRGTASSYEQYF
TRBD1	TRBJ1-1	.	TRBV6-6	TGTGCCAGCAGTTACCGAATCGGGACAGGGGGTCAGGCTTTCTTT	CASSYRIGTGGQAFF
TRBD2	TRBJ2-1	.	TRBV5-6	TGTGCCAGCAGCTTGGCCGGGAGGGCCCCCTACAATGAGCAGTTCTTC	CASSLAGRAPYNEQFF
.	TRBJ2-1	.	TRBV28	TGTGCCAGCAGTCCCCTCACTTTTACGACCTACAATGAGCAGTTCTTC	CASSPLTFTTYNEQFF
.	TRBJ1-5	.	TRBV30	TGTGCCTGGTCAGGGTCGGGTCAGCCCCAGCATTTT	CAWSGSGQPQHF
TRBD2	TRBJ2-1	once	TRBV28	TGTGCCAGCAGTTTCCTGGCCTTGGGTAGCGGGACGACCTACAATGAGCAGTTCTTC	CASSFLALGSGTTYNEQFF
.	TRBJ1-1	.	TRBV5-1	TGCGCCAGCAGCCCCAAACCGGGAGAAAGTTCGGGCACTGAAGCTTTCTTT	CASSPKPGESSGTEAFF
.	TRBJ2-1	.	TRBV6-5	TGTGCCAGCAGCAATAAAGGATCCTACAATGAGCAGTTCTTC	CASSNKGSYNEQFF
.	TRBJ2-7	.	TRBV18	TGTGCCAGCTCACGAGACCCGGGCCCCCGCGACGAGCAGTACTTC	CASSRDPGPRDEQYF
.	TRBJ1-3	.	TRBV7-9	TGTGCCAGCAGCCTGGCTGACCGGATCTCTGGAAACACCATATATTTT	CASSLADRISGNTIYF
TRBD1	TRBJ1-1	.	TRBV30	TGTGCCTGGAGTAAGAAACCGACGGGACAGAAGAACACTGAAGCTTTCTTT	CAWSKKPTGQKNTEAFF
.	TRBJ1-4	once	TRBV9	TGTGCCAGCAGCGTAGATGGTGGGTCAAATGAAAAACTGTTTTTT	CASSVDGGSNEKLFF
.	TRBJ2-7	.	TRBV11-3	TGTGCCAGCAGCTTTACAACCGCGGGCGAGCAGTACTTC	CASSFTTAGEQYF
.	TRBJ2-1	.	TRBV6-6	TGTGCCAGCAGCCCGGGACTTTCAAATGAGCAGTTCTTC	CASSPGLSNEQFF
.	TRBJ2-1	.	TRBV30	TGTGCCTGGAGTGTATCCCGGGTCAATGAGCAGTTCTTC	CAWSVSRVNEQFF
TRBD2	TRBJ2-3	.	TRBV29-1	TGCAGCCCGAAGGGACTAGCGGGGTCAGATACGCAGTATTTT	CSPKGLAGSDTQYF
.	TRBJ2-7	few	TRBV4-2	TGTGCCAGCAGCCAAGATTTGGGACACGAGCAGTACTTC	CASSQDLGHEQYF
.	TRBJ2-7	.	TRBV27	TGTGCCAGCAGTTTAGGGTTAGGGGGACAACTCTACGAGCAGTACTTC	CASSLGLGGQLYEQYF
.	TRBJ1-1	.	TRBV18	TGTGCCAGCGCAGACTCTCTAGTCTCGAACACTGAAGCTTTCTTT	CASADSLVSNTEAFF
TRBD1	TRBJ2-7	.	TRBV5-1	TGCGCCAGCAGCTTGGGGACAGGGCCCTCCGAGCAGTACTTC	CASSLGTGPSEQYF
.	TRBJ1-5	.	TRBV19	TGTGCCAGTACGACATATAGCAATCAGCCCCAGCATTTT	CASTTYSNQPQHF
TRBD2	TRBJ2-3	.	TRBV9	TGTGCCAGCAGCGCCCCCCGGGGGGGACTAGCGACAACTAGCACAGATACGCAGTATTTT	CASSAPRGGLATTSTDTQYF
.	TRBJ1-1	.	TRBV27	TGTGCCAGCAGTTTAGCCGGGCCTACTGTCGAAGCTTTCTTT	CASSLAGPTVEAFF
.	TRBJ2-7	.	TRBV7-9	TGTGCCAGCAGCCGGGGCGGGTCCTACGAGCAGTACTTC	CASSRGGSYEQYF
TRBD1	TRBJ1-5	once	TRBV6-1	TGTGCCAGCAGTGAATCGCAGGGGGCAATAGAGCCCCAGCATTTT	CASSESQGAIEPQHF
TRBD2	TRBJ2-7	.	TRBV29-1	TGCAGCGTGGGGGTACTAGCGGGAACCTACGAGCAGTACTTC	CSVGVLAGTYEQYF
.	TRBJ2-3	.	TRBV2	TGTGCCAGCAGTTGGGTAGATACGCAGTATTTT	CASSWVDTQYF
.	TRBJ2-7	.	TRBV29-1	TGCAGCGGAACCACAGGGCCCTACGAGCAGTACTTC	CSGTTGPYEQYF
.	TRBJ1-5	.	TRBV27	TGTGCCAGCAGTTTGTTCGGGGCGAGGAATCAGCCCCAGCATTTT	CASSLFGARNQPQHF